The T cell receptor beta chain described here comes from a study of T cell responses to AZD1222 COVID-19 vaccine. With 6 bases removed from V and 10 bases from J, the gap between germline ends came to 13 bases. The CDR3 spans 13 residues. Germline V gene sequence: CDR1 SGHTA, CDR2 FQGNSA. Only in-frame clones appear in the TCRdb table, and some are missing; sequencing was by immunoSEQ multiplex PCR. The table shows about 100,000 clones, with more than 75% occurring only once. This sequence joins TRBV7-2 and TRBJ1-6; D not certain. This TCR came from an adult in good health. This sample comprised peripheral blood, obtained on day 0 of AZD1222 vaccination. In DNA form, the CDR3 reads TGTGCCAGCAGGCCTCTCATTGGGTCACCCCTCCACTTT. The encoded protein is CASRPLIGSPLHF.